One sample yielded the 21 T cell receptor beta chains listed below, sequenced in a study of blood T cell repertoires in COVID-19. Measured with immunoSEQ multiplex PCR; TCRdb has only the in-frame clones, and not every one. The repertoire holds 150,000 to 200,000 clones, with 89% as singletons. The specimen sequenced was peripheral blood. These receptors came from a man aged 18 to 30 who had recovered from COVID-19.

Only a few counts were recorded for this clone. V gene TRBV5-1 combines with J gene TRBJ2-7, with no clear D. V lost 2 bases and J 3 bases, leaving 15 bases between the germline ends. Per germline, CDR1 SGHRS and CDR2 YFSETQ. The CDR3 has 15 amino acids. The CDR3 DNA reads TGCGCCAGCAGCTTATTAAGCAGACAAAACTACGAGCAGTACTTC. It encodes CASSLLSRQNYEQYF.

The chain combines TRBV5-1 with TRBJ2-1; 12 nucleotides agree with TRBD2. Germline V gives CDR1 SGHRS, CDR2 YFSETQ. V shed 3 bases, J shed 4 bases, and the junction held 8 bases outside the gene matches. The CDR3 has 17 amino acids. In nucleotides, the CDR3 is TGCGCCAGCAGCTCCCTCGGGACTAGCGGGCCTTACAATGAGCAGTTCTTC. Translated, it gives CASSSLGTSGPYNEQFF.

V usage is TRBV6-1 and J usage is TRBJ2-7; D call uncertain. V was pared by 3 bases and J by 4 bases, with 7 bases between. The CDR3 runs to 12 residues. Germline loops: CDR1 MNHNS, CDR2 SASEGT. The CDR3: CASSDTVYEQYF. The CDR3 DNA reads as TGTGCCAGCAGTGATACAGTATACGAGCAGTACTTC.

CDR3 region: CASSVGQFYGYTF. The CDR3 region has the DNA TGTGCCAGCAGCGTTGGACAATTCTATGGCTACACCTTC. This chain joins TRBV9 and TRBJ1-2; perhaps TRBD1 as D (5 bases). CDR1 SGDLS and CDR2 YYNGEE come from the germline V gene. Trimming left V 2 bases short and J 4 bases short, with 9 bases between. The CDR3 length is 13 residues.

The chain recombines TRBV18 with TRBJ1-1, with unresolved D. CDR1 and CDR2 from the germline V gene are KGHSH and LQKENI. CDR3 length: 13 residues. Trimming shortened V by 2 bases and J by 6 bases, and 10 bases separated the two germline ends. As DNA, the CDR3 is TGTGCCAGCTCACCAGAGTTAACAGCTGAAGCTTTCTTT. Its translation: CASSPELTAEAFF.

In this sample, this clone turned up once. The rearrangement joins TRBV5-1 to TRBJ2-5; D perhaps matches TRBD2 (5 bases). The CDR3 runs 15 residues. V lost 4 bases to trimming and J lost 2 bases, with 15 bases between them. Germline V CDR1 and CDR2: SGHRS, YFSETQ. The CDR3 DNA follows: TGCGCCAGCAGCCGGGATCCAGCGGCACAAGAGACCCAGTACTTC. Its translation: CASSRDPAAQETQYF.

This clone was found once. The rearrangement links TRBV5-1 to TRBJ1-3; the D is unclear. The CDR3 spans 15 residues. The germline V gene encodes CDR1 SGHRS and CDR2 YFSETQ. The ends were cut back, 4 bases at V and 0 bases at J, with 11 bases in the middle. The CDR3 loop reads CASSQGLSSGNTIYF. DNA of the CDR3: TGCGCCAGCAGCCAAGGACTAAGCTCTGGAAACACCATATATTTT.

The chain couples TRBV7-9 to TRBJ1-2, with TRBD1 identical over 9 bases. This CDR3 has 11 amino acids. Germline V CDR1 and CDR2: SEHNR, FQNEAQ (reference sequence). V lost 5 bases, J lost 14 bases, and 6 bases stayed unmatched. The CDR3 coding sequence is TGTGCCAGCAGCCCCGACAGGGGGTGGACCTTC. It encodes CASSPDRGWTF. Using reference TRBV7-9 and TRBJ1-2 for the parts outside the CDR3, the full variable domain is DTGVSQNPRHKITKRGQNVTFRCDPISEHNRLYWYRQTLGQGPEFLTYFQNEAQLEKSRLLSDRFSAERPKGSFSTLEIQRTEQGDSAMYLCASSPDRGWTFGSGTRLTVV.

V and J are TRBV5-4 and TRBJ2-3, with a weak D call TRBD1 (6 bases). The V end lost 2 bases, the J end lost 2 bases, and 9 bases lay between the germline ends. Germline loops: CDR1 SGHNT, CDR2 YYREEE (reference sequence). The CDR3 runs to 14 residues. The CDR3 nucleotides are TGTGCCAGCAGCTTCGGGACATACACAGATACGCAGTATTTT. Protein: CASSFGTYTDTQYF.

In its sample, this clone was seen once. The chain combines TRBV4-1 with TRBJ1-5; 9 positions agree with TRBD1. The CDR3 has 16 amino acids. Germline CDR1 is MGHRA and CDR2 is YSYEKL. V lost 2 bases to trimming and J lost 4 bases; unmatched junction nucleotides: 6. The CDR3 here is CASSQTLDRGNQPQHF. The DNA of the CDR3 is TGCGCCAGCAGCCAAACCCTCGACAGGGGGAATCAGCCCCAGCATTTT.

This chain joins TRBV27 and TRBJ2-7; TRBD1 matches at 7 bases. Unmatched junction bases numbered 7, after V lost 4 bases and J lost 1 base. This CDR3 is 15 amino acids long. Germline CDR1 is MNHEY and CDR2 is SMNVEV (reference sequence). CDR3 in DNA: TGTGCCAGCAGTTCACAGGGGCCAGGTTCCTACGAGCAGTACTTC. This gives the protein CASSSQGPGSYEQYF.

The chain carries TRBV19 and TRBJ1-1, with TRBD1 matching 9 bases. CDR1 is LNHDA and CDR2 is SQIVND in the germline V gene (reference sequence). The CDR3 extends over 12 amino acids. Losses at the gene ends were 10 bases for V and 4 bases for J; bases not matched to a gene: 4. This CDR3 reads CATMTGGTEAFF. The CDR3 region has the DNA TGTGCCACCATGACAGGGGGCACTGAAGCTTTCTTT.

V gene TRBV30 combines with J gene TRBJ1-2; possible D gene TRBD1, 5 bases. The CDR3 runs 14 residues. V was pared by 0 bases and J by 7 bases, with 15 bases between. The V gene's germline CDR1 is GTSNPN and CDR2 SVGIG (reference sequence). The DNA for the CDR3 is TGTGCCTGGAGTGTACAGGCTATAGGATTTGGCTACACCTTC. It is translated as CAWSVQAIGFGYTF.

The count of this clone is one. The chain couples TRBV2 to TRBJ1-5, with D unresolved. The CDR3 loop spans 14 amino acids. Germline CDR1 is SNHLY and CDR2 is FYNNEI. Trimming took 6 bases from V and 3 from J, leaving 12 bases between them. CDR3 region: CASSEVAVNQPQHF. CDR3 DNA: TGTGCCAGCAGCGAGGTGGCAGTCAATCAGCCCCAGCATTTT.

The rearrangement links TRBV14 to TRBJ2-7; tentative D call: TRBD1 (6 bases). The CDR3 length is 16 residues. V shed 4 bases and J shed 2 bases, with 18 bases lying between them. Germline loops: CDR1 SGHDN, CDR2 FVKESK. The CDR3 DNA reads as TGTGCCAGCAGCCCGACGACAGGCCCCCGAACCTACGAGCAGTACTTC. Translating it yields CASSPTTGPRTYEQYF. Full variable domain (rest looked up from reference TRBV14 and TRBJ2-7): EAGVTQFPSHSVIEKGQTVTLRCDPISGHDNLYWYRRVMGKEIKFLLHFVKESKQDESGMPNNRFLAERTGGTYSTLKVQPAELEDSGVYFCASSPTTGPRTYEQYFGPGTRLTVT.

The chain joins TRBV5-4 to TRBJ2-7, with TRBD2 matching over 7 bases. The length of the CDR3 is 15 residues. V shed 0 bases and J 5 bases; nucleotides not matched to a gene: 8. Germline V gene data show CDR1 as SGHNT and CDR2 as YYREEE (reference sequence). CDR3 residues: CASSLGGGISHEQYF. The CDR3 DNA reads as TGTGCCAGCAGCTTGGGGGGGGGTATAAGCCACGAGCAGTACTTC. The full variable domain, rest sourced from reference TRBV5-4 and TRBJ2-7, is ETGVTQSPTHLIKTRGQQVTLRCSSQSGHNTVSWYQQALGQGPQFIFQYYREEENGRGNFPPRFSGLQFPNYSSELNVNALELDDSALYLCASSLGGGISHEQYFGPGTRLTVT.

The J gene is TRBJ2-1, the V gene TRBV5-1; the D gene is possibly TRBD2 (5 bases). V was pared by 4 bases and J by 0 bases, with 5 bases between. The CDR3 extends over 13 amino acids. Germline values: CDR1 SGHRS, CDR2 YFSETQ. CDR3 sequence (DNA): TGCGCCAGCAGCACTAGCTCCTACAATGAGCAGTTCTTC. Translating it yields CASSTSSYNEQFF. The full variable domain, in which reference TRBV5-1 and TRBJ2-1 provide the parts outside the CDR3, is KAGVTQTPRYLIKTRGQQVTLSCSPISGHRSVSWYQQTPGQGLQFLFEYFSETQRNKGNFPGRFSGRQFSNSRSEMNVSTLELGDSALYLCASSTSSYNEQFFGPGTRLTVL.

As to this clone: The same CDR3 also results from other DNA sequences found in this sample. The chain recombines TRBV12-3 or TRBV12-4 with TRBJ2-7; 8 bases align to TRBD1. CDR3 length: 13 amino acids. With 5 bases clipped from V and 7 bases from J, the junction kept 7 bases outside the gene matches. CDR3 coding DNA: TGTGCCAGCAGTGGTCAGGGGGCAGGTGAGCAGTACTTC. It encodes CASSGQGAGEQYF.

This chain joins TRBV7-6 and TRBJ2-3; 10 bases align to TRBD2. After removal of 2 bases from V and 5 bases from J, the junction contained 10 bases not matched to a gene. CDR1 and CDR2 (germline): SGHVS, FNYEAQ. The CDR3 sequence is 17 residues long. The CDR3 sequence: CASSLPRTSGGGDTQYF. In nucleotides, the CDR3 is TGTGCCAGCAGCTTACCACGGACTAGCGGAGGAGGAGATACGCAGTATTTT.

This clone was counted only a few times. In DNA, the CDR3 is TGTGCCAGCTCACCACCTAGCGGGAGGGCCGTAGATACGCAGTATTTT. This sequence encodes CASSPPSGRAVDTQYF. The chain has TRBV18 and TRBJ2-3, with TRBD2 matching over 11 bases. The CDR3 has 16 amino acids. J gave up 5 bases and V 0 bases, and 4 bases lay outside the gene matches. Germline CDR1 reads KGHSH; CDR2 reads LQKENI.

The chain is built from TRBV19 and TRBJ2-3, with TRBD1 identical over 10 bases. Germline lookup yields CDR1 LNHDA and CDR2 SQIVND (reference sequence). The V gene end was trimmed by 7 bases and the J gene end by 0 bases; junction bases not matched to a gene: 4. The CDR3 has 15 amino acids. CDR3 sequence: CASTWTGGSTDTQYF. CDR3 DNA: TGTGCCAGTACTTGGACAGGGGGGAGCACAGATACGCAGTATTTT.